These T cell receptor beta chains were read from a single sample in a study of blood T cell repertoires in COVID-19. Using immunoSEQ multiplex PCR, the repertoire was profiled, and TCRdb retains in-frame clones only, with some absent. The data show around 230,000 clones, around 80% seen once. Sequenced material: peripheral blood. Every receptor here comes from a man in his forties with acute or convalescent COVID-19. Both conserved end residues are part of each CDR3. A D gene is named only where the DNA matches it firmly. Only some rows state a clone size, as once, few, many or a class for expanded clones.

clone size | D gene | J gene | CDR3 length | V gene | CDR3 DNA | CDR3 protein
. | TRBD1 | TRBJ2-7 | 13 | TRBV25-1 | TGTGCCAGCAGGGACAGGTATACCTACGAGCAGTACTTC | CASRDRYTYEQYF
. | . | TRBJ2-1 | 14 | TRBV9 | TGTGCCAGCAGCGTAATCACTAGCTGGCATGAGCAGTTCTTC | CASSVITSWHEQFF
. | TRBD1 | TRBJ2-4 | 11 | TRBV20-1 | TGCAGTGCAGACAGGGGAGACATTCAGTACTTC | CSADRGDIQYF
. | . | TRBJ2-6 | 15 | TRBV3-1/TRBV3-2 | TGTGCCAGCAGCCAAGATATGTCCGGGGCCAACGTCCTGACTTTC | CASSQDMSGANVLTF
. | . | TRBJ1-1 | 15 | TRBV6-1 | TGTGCCAGCAGTGAACAGGGAAGTTTGGGGACTGAAGCTTTCTTT | CASSEQGSLGTEAFF
. | TRBD1 | TRBJ1-1 | 13 | TRBV2 | TGTGCCAGCAGTGAAGGGCAGGACAGGGTCGCTTTCTTT | CASSEGQDRVAFF
once | . | TRBJ1-3 | 13 | TRBV6-5 | TGTGCCAGCAGGAGCCCGGGTGGAAACACCATATATTTT | CASRSPGGNTIYF
. | . | TRBJ2-5 | 13 | TRBV2 | TGTGCCAGCATCCAGGGCGATCAAGAGACCCAGTACTTC | CASIQGDQETQYF
. | . | TRBJ1-1 | 12 | TRBV27 | TGTGCCAGCAGTCCTTGGGGCGGTGAAGCTTTCTTT | CASSPWGGEAFF
few | . | TRBJ2-1 | 21 | TRBV4-1 | TGCGCCAGCAGCCAAGAATCCCTCCCGGGAGAACATCACCCCTCCTACAATGAGCAGTTCTTC | CASSQESLPGEHHPSYNEQFF
few | . | TRBJ1-6 | 15 | TRBV30 | TGTGCCTGGAGTGAGGGACTTCCCCGGGATTCACCCCTCCACTTT | CAWSEGLPRDSPLHF
few | . | TRBJ2-4 | 17 | TRBV15 | TGTGCCACCAGCAGAGTAGGACAGACTCTAGCCAAAAACATTCAGTACTTC | CATSRVGQTLAKNIQYF
. | TRBD1 | TRBJ1-2 | 15 | TRBV5-6 | TGTGCCAGCAGCCTTGACAGGGGTGGATTGAGTGGCTACACCTTC | CASSLDRGGLSGYTF
. | TRBD1 | TRBJ1-1 | 13 | TRBV30 | TGTGCCTGGACGGGACAGGGGGACACTGAAGCTTTCTTT | CAWTGQGDTEAFF
. | TRBD2 | TRBJ2-7 | 15 | TRBV5-4 | TGTGCCAGCAGCGTGGGACTAGCGGGAGGCTACGAGCAGTACTTC | CASSVGLAGGYEQYF
few | . | TRBJ1-5 | 17 | TRBV23-1 | TGCGCCAGCAGTCACCTTCAAGGAGGTCACCGCAATCAGCCCCAGCATTTT | CASSHLQGGHRNQPQHF
. | . | TRBJ1-5 | 12 | TRBV7-2 | TGTGCCAGCAGCACCAGGGGCCTCCCGAGTCATTTT | CASSTRGLPSHF
. | . | TRBJ1-3 | 17 | TRBV18 | TGTGCCAGCTCACCCCTAAGGGACACCAGCTCTGGAAACACCATATATTTT | CASSPLRDTSSGNTIYF
. | TRBD1 | TRBJ2-7 | 15 | TRBV5-8 | TGTGCCAGCAGCTCTTCGGACAGGGGATCCTACGAGCAGTACTTC | CASSSSDRGSYEQYF
. | . | TRBJ2-5 | 11 | TRBV29-1 | TGCAGCGTTGAATACGGGGAGACCCAGTACTTC | CSVEYGETQYF
. | . | TRBJ2-1 | 12 | TRBV29-1 | TGCAGCGGAGATCGGGGGAGCAATGAGCAGTTCTTC | CSGDRGSNEQFF
once | TRBD1 | TRBJ1-1 | 14 | TRBV5-5 | TGTGCCAGCAGGCGTATGACAGGGGACACTGAAGCTTTCTTT | CASRRMTGDTEAFF
few | TRBD1 | TRBJ1-5 | 16 | TRBV15 | TGTGCCACCAGCAGAGATGTGGACAGGGCGAATCAGCCCCAGCATTTT | CATSRDVDRANQPQHF
. | TRBD2 | TRBJ2-1 | 16 | TRBV7-3 | TGTGCCAGCAGCTTAAGAGGACTAGCGGGAGCCAATGAGCAGTTCTTC | CASSLRGLAGANEQFF
few | . | TRBJ2-3 | 14 | TRBV9 | TGTGCCAGCAGCGTAGGCGGCCACACAGATACGCAGTATTTT | CASSVGGHTDTQYF
. | . | TRBJ1-5 | 16 | TRBV18 | TGTGCCAGCTCACCTTTCCAGACGGATTCTAGGAAGCCCCAGCATTTT | CASSPFQTDSRKPQHF
. | TRBD1 | TRBJ1-1 | 14 | TRBV4-2 | TGTGCCAGCAGCCAAACAGGGGGCCGGGATGAAGCTTTCTTT | CASSQTGGRDEAFF
. | TRBD1 | TRBJ1-2 | 14 | TRBV5-6 | TGTGCCAGCAGCTTGGGACAGGGGGCTACTGGCTACACCTTC | CASSLGQGATGYTF
. | . | TRBJ1-1 | 13 | TRBV6-5 | TGTGCCAGCAGTATGACACAGAACACTGAAGCTTTCTTT | CASSMTQNTEAFF
. | TRBD1 | TRBJ1-2 | 14 | TRBV30 | TGTGCCTGGACGGGAAGGGACAGGCTGATTGGCTACACCTTC | CAWTGRDRLIGYTF
. | . | TRBJ1-2 | 13 | TRBV12-3/TRBV12-4 | TGTGCCAGCAGTTTGCTTCGCAGCTATGGCTACACCTTC | CASSLLRSYGYTF
once | . | TRBJ1-1 | 14 | TRBV5-1 | TGCGCCAGCAGCCCCCAAACAGGGAACACTGAAGCTTTCTTT | CASSPQTGNTEAFF
. | . | TRBJ1-1 | 14 | TRBV27 | TGTGCCAGCAGAGAGAGGGGGTTGAACACTGAAGCTTTCTTT | CASRERGLNTEAFF
once | . | TRBJ1-4 | 15 | TRBV2 | TGTGCCAGCAGTGAGCAGGGGCTAGGGGATGAAAAACTGTTTTTT | CASSEQGLGDEKLFF